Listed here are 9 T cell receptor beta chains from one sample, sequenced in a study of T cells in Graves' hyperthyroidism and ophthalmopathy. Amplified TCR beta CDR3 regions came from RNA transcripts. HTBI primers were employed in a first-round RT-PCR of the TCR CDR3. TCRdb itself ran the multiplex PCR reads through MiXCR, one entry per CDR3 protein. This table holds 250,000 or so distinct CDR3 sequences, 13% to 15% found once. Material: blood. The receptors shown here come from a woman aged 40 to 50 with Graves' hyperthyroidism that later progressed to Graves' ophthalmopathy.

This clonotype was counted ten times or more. DNA for the CDR3: TGTGCCAGCTCCCCGGTCACCGGGACACCTAAAGAGACCCAGTACTTC. It specifies CASSPVTGTPKETQYF. The chain is built from TRBV18 and TRBJ2-5, with D possibly being TRBD1 (6 bases). V lost 6 bases, J lost 3 bases, and 20 bases lay in between. In germline, CDR1 is KGHSH, CDR2 LQKENI. The CDR3 spans 16 residues.

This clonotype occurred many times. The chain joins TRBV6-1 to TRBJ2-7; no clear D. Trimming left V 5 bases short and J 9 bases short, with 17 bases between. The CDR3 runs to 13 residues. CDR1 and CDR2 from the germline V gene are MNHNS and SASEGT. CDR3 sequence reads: CASSPLTRSRQYF. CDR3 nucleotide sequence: TGTGCCAGCAGTCCCCTTACTCGCTCCCGGCAGTACTTC.

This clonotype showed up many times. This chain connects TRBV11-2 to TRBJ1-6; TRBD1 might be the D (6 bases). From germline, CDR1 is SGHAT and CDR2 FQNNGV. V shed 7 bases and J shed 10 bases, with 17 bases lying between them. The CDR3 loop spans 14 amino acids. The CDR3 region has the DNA TGTGCCAGCAAAGAGACGGGGGGCTTGTCACCCCTCCACTTT. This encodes CASKETGGLSPLHF.

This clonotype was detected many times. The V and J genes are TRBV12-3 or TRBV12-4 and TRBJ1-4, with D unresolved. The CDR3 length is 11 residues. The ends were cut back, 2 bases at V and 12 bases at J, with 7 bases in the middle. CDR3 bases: TGTGCCAGCAGTTTAACGAGGGAACTGTTTTTT. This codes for CASSLTRELFF.

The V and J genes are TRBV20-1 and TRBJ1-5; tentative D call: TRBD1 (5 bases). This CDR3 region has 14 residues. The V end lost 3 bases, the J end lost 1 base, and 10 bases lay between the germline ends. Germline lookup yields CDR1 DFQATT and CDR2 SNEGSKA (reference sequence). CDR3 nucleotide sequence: TGCAGTGCTAGTCAGACAGAGAGCAATCAGCCCCAGCATTTT. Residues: CSASQTESNQPQHF.

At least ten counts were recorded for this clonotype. The CDR3 region has the DNA TGCAGCGTTGTTGTGTTCAGGGGGGTACTAGCGAAAGATCCAGATACGCAGTATTTT. Protein: CSVVVFRGVLAKDPDTQYF. This chain joins TRBV29-1 and TRBJ2-3; D is perhaps TRBD1 or TRBD2 (7 bases each). This CDR3 is 19 amino acids long. V lost 4 bases and J lost 4, with 30 bases in between. The V gene's germline CDR1 is SQVTM and CDR2 ANQGSEA.

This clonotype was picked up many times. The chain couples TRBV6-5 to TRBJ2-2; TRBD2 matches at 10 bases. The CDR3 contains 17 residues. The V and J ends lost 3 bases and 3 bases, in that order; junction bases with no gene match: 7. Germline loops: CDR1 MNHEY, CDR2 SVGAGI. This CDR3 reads CASSYSRLAGDTGELFF. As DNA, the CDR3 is TGTGCCAGCAGTTATAGTAGGCTAGCGGGGGACACCGGGGAGCTGTTTTTT.

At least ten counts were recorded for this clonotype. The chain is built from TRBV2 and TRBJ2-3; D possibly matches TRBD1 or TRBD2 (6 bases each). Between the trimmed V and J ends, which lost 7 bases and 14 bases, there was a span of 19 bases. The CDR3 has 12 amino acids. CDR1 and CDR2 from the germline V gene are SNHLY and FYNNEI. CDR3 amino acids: CASTLTRGATYF. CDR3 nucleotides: TGTGCCAGCACCCTGACTAGGGGGGCGACGTATTTT.

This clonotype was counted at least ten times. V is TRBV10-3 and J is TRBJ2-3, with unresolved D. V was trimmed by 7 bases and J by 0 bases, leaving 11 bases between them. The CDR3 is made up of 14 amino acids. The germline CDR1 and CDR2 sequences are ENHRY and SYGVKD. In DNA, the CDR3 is TGTGCCATCAAAGGTTTAGGTAGCACAGATACGCAGTATTTT. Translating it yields CAIKGLGSTDTQYF.